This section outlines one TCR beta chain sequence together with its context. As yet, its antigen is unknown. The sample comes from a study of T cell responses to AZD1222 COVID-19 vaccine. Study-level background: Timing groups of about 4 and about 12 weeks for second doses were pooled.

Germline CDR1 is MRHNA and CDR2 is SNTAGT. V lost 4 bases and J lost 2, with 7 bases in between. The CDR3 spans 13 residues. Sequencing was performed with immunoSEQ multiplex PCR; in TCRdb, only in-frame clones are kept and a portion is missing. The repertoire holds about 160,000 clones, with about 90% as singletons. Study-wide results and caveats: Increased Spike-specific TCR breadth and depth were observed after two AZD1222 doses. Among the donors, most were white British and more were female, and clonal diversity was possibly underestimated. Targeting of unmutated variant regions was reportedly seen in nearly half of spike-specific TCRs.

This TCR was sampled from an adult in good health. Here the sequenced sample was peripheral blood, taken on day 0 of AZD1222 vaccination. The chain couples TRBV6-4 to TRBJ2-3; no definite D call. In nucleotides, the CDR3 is TGTGCCAGCAGTGTGCCCCACACAGATACGCAGTATTTT. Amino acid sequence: CASSVPHTDTQYF.